These T cell receptor beta chains were read from a single sample in a study of blood T cell repertoires in COVID-19. Here immunoSEQ multiplex PCR was the method, and the copy in TCRdb shows in-frame clones only, minus some. The sample includes around 19,000 clones, 89% of them seen just once. Material: peripheral blood. Every receptor here comes from a human donor in a cohort sampled during active COVID-19. Each CDR3 is given with its conserved first and last residue. A D gene is named only where the DNA matches it firmly. The size entry is marked missing in some rows and otherwise reads once, few, many or a size class.

abundance,d_gene,v_gene,j_gene,CDR3nt,CDR3aa
NA,NA,TRBV6-5,TRBJ2-7,TGTGCCAGCACCGGGGGCTACGAGCAGTACTTC,CASTGGYEQYF
NA,NA,TRBV3-1/TRBV3-2,TRBJ2-3,TGTGCCAGCAGCCAAGGGGTCAGCGGTACATACACAGATACGCAGTATTTT,CASSQGVSGTYTDTQYF
NA,TRBD1,TRBV11-2,TRBJ1-1,TGTGCCAGCAGCCTACTAACGCGGACAGGGGGAGCCAACACTGAAGCTTTCTTT,CASSLLTRTGGANTEAFF
NA,NA,TRBV10-3,TRBJ2-3,TGTGCCATCAGTGCTGAGGATACGCAGTATTTT,CAISAEDTQYF
few,NA,TRBV30,TRBJ2-1,TGTGCCTCGAAACCCCGACAGTTTACTGAGCAGTTCTTC,CASKPRQFTEQFF
NA,TRBD1,TRBV30,TRBJ1-2,TGTGCCTGGAGTAGACAGGGAGTCTATGGCTACACCTTC,CAWSRQGVYGYTF
NA,NA,TRBV5-1,TRBJ2-1,TGCGCCAGCACTGGGGCAGGGAAAAAAATCTACAATGAGCAGTTCTTC,CASTGAGKKIYNEQFF
NA,TRBD2,TRBV11-1,TRBJ2-1,TGTGCCAGCAGCTTCAGCGGGAGCTCCTACAATGAGCAGTTCTTC,CASSFSGSSYNEQFF
NA,NA,TRBV18,TRBJ1-1,TGTGCCAGCTCACCTGAGGAGAACACTGAAGCTTTCTTT,CASSPEENTEAFF
NA,TRBD1,TRBV5-1,TRBJ1-1,TGCGCCAGCAGCTTGGAAATGACAGGGACCAACATGAACACTGAAGCTTTCTTT,CASSLEMTGTNMNTEAFF
NA,TRBD2,TRBV9,TRBJ2-1,TGTGCCAGCAGCGGGACTAGCGGGAGGGAGTTCTTC,CASSGTSGREFF